This T cell receptor beta chain appears in the sequencing data of a study of T cell clones after liver transplantation (dated by TCRdb to the late 2010s). Background for the entire study: The samples were obtained from ITN030ST, a randomized trial that attempted immunosuppression withdrawal within 2 years after liver transplantation. Third party-reactive TCRbeta sequences from pre-transplant MLRs were also identified as an antigen-independent comparator for donor-reactive sequences. Blood samples were taken pre-transplant, pre-randomization before withdrawal, and post-randomization after full withdrawal or failed withdrawal. The studied cohort comprised 8 liver transplant recipients, 3 classified as tolerant and 5 as non-tolerant. Tolerance was defined as complete withdrawal of immunosuppression for at least one year without a rise in liver enzymes beyond twice the upper limit of normal. Three of the eight recipients were HCV-positive; the others were transplanted for non-autoimmune, non-viral indications. After a pre-transplant mixed lymphocyte reaction, TCRbeta sequencing was used to pinpoint donor-reactive T cell clones, which were subsequently tracked in post-transplant blood. Until randomization at 12-24 months post-transplant, subjects were given standard immunosuppression, with no induction therapy. Beyond this particular receptor, the publication reports: The conclusions were preliminary, being limited by small, heterogeneous patient numbers and by non-standardized post-transplant time points. A significant post-transplant decrease in circulating donor-reactive CD4 TCRbeta sequences was observed in 5 of 8 subjects, irrespective of tolerance or HCV status. The decline in donor-reactive sequences exceeded the decline in third party-reactive sequences, suggesting partial antigen-specific deletion that was unrelated to withdrawal success. Because allograft tissue specimens were not available, migration of donor-reactive T cells into the graft, rather than deletion, may have occurred. After accounting for repertoire turnover, donor-reactive detection was significantly reduced in 7 of 8 subjects for CD4 and 8 of 8 for CD8. Low numbers of available donor cells limited the measurable donor-reactive repertoire in two subjects.

Frozen genomic DNA underwent high-throughput TCRbeta CDR3 sequencing by immunoSEQ, including PCR amplification, mapping, bias correction and internal controls. Under the source paper's analysis protocol: Productive rearrangements were kept, and unique TCRbeta sequences were defined by CDR3 nucleotide sequence plus V and J gene. For a sequence to be called donor-reactive, it needed a frequency of at least 0.01% and at least 5-fold expansion in CFSE-low cells compared with unstimulated pre-transplant cells. Minimum frequency thresholds were set for each subject on the basis of the unstimulated sample with the lowest template count, so that a detection power of at least 90% was ensured. Repertoire turnover was measured by Jensen-Shannon divergence between the top 1000 TCRbeta sequences post- and pre-transplant. Two-sided Fisher's exact tests were used to test for changes in the detection of donor-reactive sequences. TCRdb mirrors the immuneACCESS table, restricted to in-frame sequences. Some clones are absent from its copies; in checked studies, under half trace to an unresolved V gene, and the reason for the others is unknown. The V and J calls and clone size are taken from that table; D and trimming were inferred from the DNA. For this sample there are about 70,000 clones; about 80% appear just once. The top ten clonotypes cover approximately 0.81% of the sample.

Points on this clone: What this receptor recognizes is not known. No per-base quality is available; no much larger clone lies one base away.

Thawed unstimulated PBMCs were stained for CD3, CD4 and CD8 and FACS-sorted into CD3+CD4+ and CD3+CD8+ populations. All 8 studied subjects were randomized to withdrawal of immunosuppression. The Qiagen DNeasy Blood and Tissue Kit was used for genomic DNA isolation. This receptor was identified in a human patient who received a liver transplant. After a transplant, certain T cells may trace back to the graft donor. Sequencing was performed on CD4+ T cells from blood, taken 12 months after liver transplant.

The base sequence is TGTGCCAGCTCACTAACGTACCGGGACACGTCGAACGGCTACACCTTC. Translation gives CASSLTYRDTSNGYTF. In this chain, TRBV18 is recombined with TRBJ1-2, with TRBD1 as a weak D call on 6 bases. V and J lose 4 bases and 8 bases, and a span of 23 bases separates them. The CDR3 runs 16 amino acids, cysteine and phenylalanine included. The DNA shown is the 48-base CDR3, in frame from base 1. CDR1 and CDR2 (KGHSH, LQKENI) derive from the germline V gene.